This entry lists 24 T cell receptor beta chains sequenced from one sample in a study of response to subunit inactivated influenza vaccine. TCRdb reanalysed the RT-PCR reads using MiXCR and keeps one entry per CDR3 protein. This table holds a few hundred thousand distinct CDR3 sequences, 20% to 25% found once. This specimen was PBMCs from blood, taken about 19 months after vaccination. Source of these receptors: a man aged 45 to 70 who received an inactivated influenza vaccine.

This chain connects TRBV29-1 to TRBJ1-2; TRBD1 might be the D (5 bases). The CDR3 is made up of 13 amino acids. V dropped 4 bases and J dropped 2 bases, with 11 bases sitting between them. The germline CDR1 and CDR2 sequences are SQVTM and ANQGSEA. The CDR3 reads CSVGGTDNYGYTF. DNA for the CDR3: TGCAGCGTTGGTGGGACTGACAACTATGGCTACACCTTC.

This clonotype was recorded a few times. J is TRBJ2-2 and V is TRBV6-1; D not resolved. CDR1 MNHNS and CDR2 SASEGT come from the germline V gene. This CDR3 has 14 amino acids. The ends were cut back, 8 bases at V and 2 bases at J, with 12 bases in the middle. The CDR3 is CASEPLDNTGELFF. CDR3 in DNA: TGTGCCAGCGAACCTCTAGATAACACCGGGGAGCTGTTTTTT.

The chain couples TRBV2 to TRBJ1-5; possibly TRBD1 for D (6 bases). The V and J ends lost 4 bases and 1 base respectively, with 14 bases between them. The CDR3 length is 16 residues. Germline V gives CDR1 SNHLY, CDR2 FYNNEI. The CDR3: CASSGRGPTSNQPQHF. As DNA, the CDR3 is TGTGCCAGCAGTGGTCGGGGGCCAACGAGCAATCAGCCCCAGCATTTT.

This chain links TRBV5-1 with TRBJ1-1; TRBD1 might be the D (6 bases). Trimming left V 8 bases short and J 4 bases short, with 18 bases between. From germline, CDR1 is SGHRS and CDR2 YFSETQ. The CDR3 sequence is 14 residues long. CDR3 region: CASELGGARTEAFF. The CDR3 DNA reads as TGCGCCAGTGAACTAGGGGGGGCACGCACTGAAGCTTTCTTT.

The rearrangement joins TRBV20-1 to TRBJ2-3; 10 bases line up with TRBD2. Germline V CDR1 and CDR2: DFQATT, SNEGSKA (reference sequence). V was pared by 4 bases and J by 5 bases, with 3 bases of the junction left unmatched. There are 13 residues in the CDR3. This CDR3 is CSAKRGGRDTQYF. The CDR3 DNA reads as TGCAGTGCTAAGCGGGGGGGCCGAGATACGCAGTATTTT.

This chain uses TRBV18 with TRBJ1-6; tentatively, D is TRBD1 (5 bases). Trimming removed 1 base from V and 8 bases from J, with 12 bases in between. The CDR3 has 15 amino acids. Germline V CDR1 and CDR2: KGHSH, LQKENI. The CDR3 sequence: CASSPRGAVDSPLHF. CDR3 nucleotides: TGTGCCAGCTCACCACGCGGGGCGGTGGATTCACCCCTCCACTTT.

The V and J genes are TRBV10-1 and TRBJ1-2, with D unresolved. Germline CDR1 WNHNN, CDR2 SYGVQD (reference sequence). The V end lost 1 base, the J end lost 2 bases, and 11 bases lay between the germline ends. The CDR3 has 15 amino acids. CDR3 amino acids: CASSEFRSWNYGYTF. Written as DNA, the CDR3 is TGCGCCAGCAGTGAGTTTCGCAGTTGGAACTATGGCTACACCTTC.

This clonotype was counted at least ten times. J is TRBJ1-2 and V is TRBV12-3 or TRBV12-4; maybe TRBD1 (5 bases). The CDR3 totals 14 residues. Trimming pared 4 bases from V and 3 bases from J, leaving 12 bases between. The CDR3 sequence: CASSWAGGDYGYTF. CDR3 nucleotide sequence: TGTGCCAGCAGTTGGGCCGGGGGGGACTATGGCTACACCTTC.

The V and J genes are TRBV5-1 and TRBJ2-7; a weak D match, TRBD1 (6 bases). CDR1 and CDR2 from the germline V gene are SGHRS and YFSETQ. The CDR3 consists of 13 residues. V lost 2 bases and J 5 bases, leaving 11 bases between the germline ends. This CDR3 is CASSLSGENEQYF. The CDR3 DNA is TGCGCCAGCAGCTTATCAGGGGAGAACGAGCAGTACTTC.

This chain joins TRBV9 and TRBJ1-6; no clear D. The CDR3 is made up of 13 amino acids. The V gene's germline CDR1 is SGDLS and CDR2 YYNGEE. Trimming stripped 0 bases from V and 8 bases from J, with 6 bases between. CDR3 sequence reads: CASSVDGDSPLHF. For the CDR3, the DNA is TGTGCCAGCAGCGTAGATGGGGATTCACCCCTCCACTTT.

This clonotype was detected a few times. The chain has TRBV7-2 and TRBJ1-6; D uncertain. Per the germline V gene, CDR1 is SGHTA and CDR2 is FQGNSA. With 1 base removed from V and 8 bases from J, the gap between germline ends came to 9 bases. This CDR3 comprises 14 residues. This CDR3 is CASSLVSTYSPLHF. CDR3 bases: TGTGCCAGCAGCTTAGTTTCTACTTATTCACCCCTCCACTTT.

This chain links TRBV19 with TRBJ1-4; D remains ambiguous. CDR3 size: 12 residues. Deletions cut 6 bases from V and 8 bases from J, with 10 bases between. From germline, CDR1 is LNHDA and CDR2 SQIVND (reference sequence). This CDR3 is CASRRGREKLFF. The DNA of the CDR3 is TGTGCCAGTAGGCGCGGGAGGGAAAAACTGTTTTTT.

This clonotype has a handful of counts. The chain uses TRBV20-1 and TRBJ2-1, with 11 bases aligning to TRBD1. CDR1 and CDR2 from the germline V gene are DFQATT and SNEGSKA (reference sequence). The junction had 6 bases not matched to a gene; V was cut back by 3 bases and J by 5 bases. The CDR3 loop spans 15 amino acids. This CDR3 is CSARVGTGGNNEQFF. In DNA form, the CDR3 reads TGCAGTGCTAGGGTGGGGACAGGGGGAAACAATGAGCAGTTCTTC.

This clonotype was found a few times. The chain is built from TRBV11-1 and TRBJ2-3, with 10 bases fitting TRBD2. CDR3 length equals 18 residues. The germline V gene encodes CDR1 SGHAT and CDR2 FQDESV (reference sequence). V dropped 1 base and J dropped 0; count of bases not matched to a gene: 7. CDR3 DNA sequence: TGTGCCAGCAGCTTAGGATCACTAGCGGGGACTAGCACAGATACGCAGTATTTT. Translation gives CASSLGSLAGTSTDTQYF.

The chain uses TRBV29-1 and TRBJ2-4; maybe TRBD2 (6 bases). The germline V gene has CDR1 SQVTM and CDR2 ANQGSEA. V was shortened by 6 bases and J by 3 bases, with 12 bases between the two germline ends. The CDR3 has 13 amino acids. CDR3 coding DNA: TGCAGCGTGGCGGGACTGCACAAAAACATTCAGTACTTC. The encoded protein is CSVAGLHKNIQYF.

The CDR3: CASSLSDSDPFF. The CDR3 DNA sequence: TGTGCCAGCAGTTTATCGGACTCCGATCCGTTCTTC. This sequence joins TRBV12-3 or TRBV12-4 and TRBJ2-1; a possible D gene is TRBD2 (5 bases). V was pared by 2 bases and J by 15 bases, with 14 bases between. The CDR3 runs 12 residues.

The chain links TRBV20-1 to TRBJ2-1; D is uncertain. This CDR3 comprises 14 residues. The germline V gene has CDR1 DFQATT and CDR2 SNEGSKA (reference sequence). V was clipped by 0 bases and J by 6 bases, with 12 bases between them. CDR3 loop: CSARDRRRVNEQFF. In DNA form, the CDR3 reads TGCAGTGCTAGAGATCGGAGACGCGTCAATGAGCAGTTCTTC.

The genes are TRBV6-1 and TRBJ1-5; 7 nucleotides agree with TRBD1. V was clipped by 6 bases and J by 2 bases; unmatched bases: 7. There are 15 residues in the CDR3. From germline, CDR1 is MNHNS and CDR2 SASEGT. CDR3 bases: TGTGCCAGCAGCGGACAGGTAGGGGGCAATCAGCCCCAGCATTTT. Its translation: CASSGQVGGNQPQHF.

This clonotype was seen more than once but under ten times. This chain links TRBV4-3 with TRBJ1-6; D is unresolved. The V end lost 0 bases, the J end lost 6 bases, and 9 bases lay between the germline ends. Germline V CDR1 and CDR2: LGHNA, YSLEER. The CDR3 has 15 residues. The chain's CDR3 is CASSQDGRGNSPLHF. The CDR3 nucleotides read TGCGCCAGCAGCCAAGATGGGCGAGGTAATTCACCCCTCCACTTT.

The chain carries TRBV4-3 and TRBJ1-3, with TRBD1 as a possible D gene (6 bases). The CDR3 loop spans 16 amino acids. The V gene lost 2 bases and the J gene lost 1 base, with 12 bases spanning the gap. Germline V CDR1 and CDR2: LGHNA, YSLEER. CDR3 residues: CASSQSEGQSGNTIYF. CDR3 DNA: TGCGCCAGCAGCCAATCCGAAGGACAGTCTGGAAACACCATATATTTT.

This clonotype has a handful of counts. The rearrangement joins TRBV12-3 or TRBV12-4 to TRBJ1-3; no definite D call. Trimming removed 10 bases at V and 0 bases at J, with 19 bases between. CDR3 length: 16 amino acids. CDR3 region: CATGRASGLSGNTIYF. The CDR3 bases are TGTGCCACCGGCCGGGCCTCGGGCCTCTCTGGAAACACCATATATTTT.

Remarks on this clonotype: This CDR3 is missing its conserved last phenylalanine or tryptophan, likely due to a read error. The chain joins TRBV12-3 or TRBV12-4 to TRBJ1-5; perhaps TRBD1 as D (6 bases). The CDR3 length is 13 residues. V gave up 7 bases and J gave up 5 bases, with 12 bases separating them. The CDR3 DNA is TGTGCCAGCACCCAGGGGATGGATCAGCCCCAGCATTTA. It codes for CASTQGMDQPQHL.

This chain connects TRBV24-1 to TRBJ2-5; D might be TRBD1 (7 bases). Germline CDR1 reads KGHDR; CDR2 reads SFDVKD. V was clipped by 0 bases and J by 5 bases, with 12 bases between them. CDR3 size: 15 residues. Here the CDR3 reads CATSDLTGAGETQYF. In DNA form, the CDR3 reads TGTGCCACCAGTGATTTGACAGGGGCGGGGGAGACCCAGTACTTC.

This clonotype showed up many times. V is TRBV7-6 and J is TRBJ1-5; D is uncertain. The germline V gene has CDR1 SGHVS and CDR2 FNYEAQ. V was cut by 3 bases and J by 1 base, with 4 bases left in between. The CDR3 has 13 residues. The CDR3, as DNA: TGTGCCAGCAGCTTGACGAGCAATCAGCCCCAGCATTTT. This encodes CASSLTSNQPQHF.